Detailed here is one TCR beta chain. Its antigen is unidentified. The table came from immunoSEQ multiplex PCR; TCRdb's copy has only in-frame clones and leaves some out. The sample holds tens of thousands of clones; 90% are singletons and the top ten take 2.5% to 3.5%. The source of the sample is a study of PD-1 blockade in classical Hodgkin lymphoma. Time point specified: cycle 4 day 1 (C4D1), after more than five weeks of nivolumab. Each patient relapsed following autologous stem cell transplantation, and prior brentuximab vedotin exposure differed. Best responses fell into complete response, partial response or progressive disease. The CDR3 extends over 16 amino acids. The V and J ends lost 4 bases and 7 bases respectively, with 23 bases between them. Germline V lookup: CDR1 SEHNR, CDR2 FQNEAQ (reference sequence). Study-wide points: CD4+ TCR diversity climbed significantly by C4D1, unlike CD8+ TCR diversity. Newly diagnosed patients reportedly trailed healthy donors in baseline TCR diversity.

The clonotype originates from a human donor with classical Hodgkin lymphoma. This chain uses TRBV7-9 with TRBJ2-7; tentatively, D is TRBD1 or TRBD2 (5 bases each). The material was peripheral blood mononuclear cells (PBMCs), obtained before the fourth cycle of nivolumab. The CDR3 region is CASSSNTRDPLEEQYF. In DNA, the CDR3 is TGTGCCAGCAGCTCAAATACCCGGGACCCCCTGGAGGAGCAGTACTTC.